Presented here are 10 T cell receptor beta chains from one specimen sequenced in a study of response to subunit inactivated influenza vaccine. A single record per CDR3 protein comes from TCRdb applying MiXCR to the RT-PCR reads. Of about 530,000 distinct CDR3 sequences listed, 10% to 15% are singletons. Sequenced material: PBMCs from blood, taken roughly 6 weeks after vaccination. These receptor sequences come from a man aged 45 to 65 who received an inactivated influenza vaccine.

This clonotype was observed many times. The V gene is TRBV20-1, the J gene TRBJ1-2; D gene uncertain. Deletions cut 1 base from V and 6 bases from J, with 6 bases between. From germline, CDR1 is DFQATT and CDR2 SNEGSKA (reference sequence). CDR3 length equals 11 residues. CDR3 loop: CSARGLDGYTF. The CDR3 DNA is TGCAGTGCTAGAGGTCTTGATGGCTACACCTTC.

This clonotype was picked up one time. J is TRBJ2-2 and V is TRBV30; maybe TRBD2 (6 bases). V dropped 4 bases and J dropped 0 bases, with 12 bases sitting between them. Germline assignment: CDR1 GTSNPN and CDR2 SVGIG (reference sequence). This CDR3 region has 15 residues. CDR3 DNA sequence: TGTGCCTGGATAAGAGCGGGTGCGAACACCGGGGAGCTGTTTTTT. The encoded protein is CAWIRAGANTGELFF.

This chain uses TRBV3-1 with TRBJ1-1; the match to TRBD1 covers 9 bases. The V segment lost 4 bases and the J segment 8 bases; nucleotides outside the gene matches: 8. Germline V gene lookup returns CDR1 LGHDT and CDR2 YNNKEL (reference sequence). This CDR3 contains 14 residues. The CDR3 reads CASSLPGQGVEAFF. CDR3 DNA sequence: TGTGCCAGCAGCCTCCCGGGACAGGGCGTCGAAGCTTTCTTT.

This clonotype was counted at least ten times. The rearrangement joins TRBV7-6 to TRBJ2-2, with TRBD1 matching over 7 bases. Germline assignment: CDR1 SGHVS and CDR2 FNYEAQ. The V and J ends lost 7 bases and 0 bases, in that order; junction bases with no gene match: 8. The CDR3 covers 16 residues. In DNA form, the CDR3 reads TGTGCCAGCACGCCGACGGGACAGACGAACACCGGGGAGCTGTTTTTT. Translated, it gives CASTPTGQTNTGELFF.

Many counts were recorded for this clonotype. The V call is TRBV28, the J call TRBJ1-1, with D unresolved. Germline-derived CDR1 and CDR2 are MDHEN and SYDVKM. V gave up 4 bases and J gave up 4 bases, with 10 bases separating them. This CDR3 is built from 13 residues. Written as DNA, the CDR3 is TGTGCCAGCAGTTGGGTGGCGAGCACTGAAGCTTTCTTT. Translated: CASSWVASTEAFF.

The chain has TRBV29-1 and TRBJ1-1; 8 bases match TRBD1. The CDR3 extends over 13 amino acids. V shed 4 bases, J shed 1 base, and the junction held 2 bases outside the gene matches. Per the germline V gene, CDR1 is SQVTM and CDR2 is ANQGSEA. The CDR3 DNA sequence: TGCAGCGTTGTAGGACAGGGGAACACTGAAGCTTTCTTT. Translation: CSVVGQGNTEAFF. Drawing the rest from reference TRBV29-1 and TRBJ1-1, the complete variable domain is SAVISQKPSRDICQRGTSLTIQCQVDSQVTMMFWYRQQPGQSLTLIATANQGSEATYESGFVIDKFPISRPNLTFSTLTVSNMSPEDSSIYLCSVVGQGNTEAFFGQGTRLTVV.

CDR3 residues: CASSQATGYGANVLTF. The CDR3 DNA sequence: TGTGCCAGCTCACAGGCGACAGGGTATGGGGCCAACGTCCTGACTTTC. J is TRBJ2-6 and V is TRBV18, with 7 bases lining up with TRBD1. V was clipped by 4 bases and J by 3 bases; unmatched bases: 6. Germline V gives CDR1 KGHSH, CDR2 LQKENI. This CDR3 comprises 16 residues.

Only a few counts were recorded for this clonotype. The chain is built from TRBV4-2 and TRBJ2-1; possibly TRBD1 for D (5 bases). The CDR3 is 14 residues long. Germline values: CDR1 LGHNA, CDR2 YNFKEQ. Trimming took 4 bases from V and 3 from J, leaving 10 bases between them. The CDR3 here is CASSRMDNYNEQFF. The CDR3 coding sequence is TGTGCCAGCAGCCGGATGGACAACTACAATGAGCAGTTCTTC.

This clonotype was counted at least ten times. The CDR3 nucleotides read TGCGCCAGCAGCCAAGGTCGGTTAGGGAGCTCCTACAATGAGCAGTTCTTC. Amino acids: CASSQGRLGSSYNEQFF. This sequence joins TRBV4-1 and TRBJ2-1; possibly TRBD2 for D (5 bases). CDR3 length equals 17 residues. Germline assignment: CDR1 MGHRA and CDR2 YSYEKL. Trimming removed 1 base at V and 0 bases at J, with 13 bases between.

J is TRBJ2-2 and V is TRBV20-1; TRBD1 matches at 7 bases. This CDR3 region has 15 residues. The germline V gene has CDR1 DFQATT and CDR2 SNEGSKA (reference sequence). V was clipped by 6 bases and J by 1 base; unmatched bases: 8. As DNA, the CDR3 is TGCAGTGCACCTAGAGGGGGCGGGAACACCGGGGAGCTGTTTTTT. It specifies CSAPRGGGNTGELFF.